The clone carrying this T cell receptor beta chain was seen once. What it recognizes is unknown. Germline V gene lookup returns CDR1 SEHNR and CDR2 FQNEAQ (reference sequence). Trimming took off 0 bases at V and 3 bases at J, with 14 bases between the two ends. CDR3 size: 16 residues. The data are from a study of post-analysis software for immune sequencing data. Notes on the study in general: There were about 5 TRBV segments more frequent in patients than controls, and TRBV5-6, TRBV5-1 and TRBV20-1 were among them.

Unique molecular identifiers had been added to the TCR beta cDNA libraries. MiXCR was run by TCRdb on the PCR reads, yielding one entry per CDR3 protein. The sample contains 740,000 or so distinct CDR3 sequences, about 53% of which appear only once. Source material: blood. This chain links TRBV7-9 with TRBJ2-5; TRBD2 might be the D (6 bases). The receptor was derived from a girl aged 5-17 years with multiple sclerosis. The CDR3 DNA is TGTGCCAGCAGCTTAGCGCTATGGCGGGGAAAAGAGACCCAGTACTTC. The encoded protein is CASSLALWRGKETQYF.